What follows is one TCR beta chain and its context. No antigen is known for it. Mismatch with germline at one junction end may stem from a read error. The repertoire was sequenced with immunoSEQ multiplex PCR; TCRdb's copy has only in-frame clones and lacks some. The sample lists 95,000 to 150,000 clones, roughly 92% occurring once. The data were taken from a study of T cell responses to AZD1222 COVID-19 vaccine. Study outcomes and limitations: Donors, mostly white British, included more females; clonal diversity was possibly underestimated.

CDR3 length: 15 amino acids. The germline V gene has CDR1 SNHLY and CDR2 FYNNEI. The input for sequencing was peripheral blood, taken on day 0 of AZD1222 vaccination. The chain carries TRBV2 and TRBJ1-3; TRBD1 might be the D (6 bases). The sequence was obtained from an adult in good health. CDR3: CAGSESTGSGGPIYF. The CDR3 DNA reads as TGTGCCGGCAGTGAGTCTACAGGGTCCGGTGGCCCCATATATTTT.